The 24 T cell receptor beta chains in this list originate from one sample, sequenced in a study of cytomegalovirus exposure and HLA in healthy donors (dated by TCRdb to about 2017). Receptor libraries were prepared by the immunoSEQ multiplex PCR assay. A mixture of 60 forward primers for TCR Vbeta segments and 13 reverse primers for TCR Jbeta segments was used in the multiplex PCR. Held by TCRdb, this immuneACCESS table contains in-frame sequences only and omits some clones. Under half of the omission traces to an unresolved V gene where checked; the cause of the rest is unknown. The sample profile shows about 120,000 clones; over 60% of them were found once. Over 9.5% of the sample comes from the top ten. Material for sequencing was PBMCs. The source of these receptors is a man between 35 and 55 years old in good health and CMV-seropositive.

J is TRBJ2-5 and V is TRBV4-3; 15 bases line up with TRBD2. V lost 4 bases to trimming and J lost 4 bases; unmatched junction nucleotides: 10. CDR1 and CDR2 from the germline V gene are LGHNA and YSLEER. CDR3 length equals 18 residues. CDR3 in DNA: TGCGCCAGCAGCCTCGGGACTAGCGGGGGGCCCTGGGGAGAGACCCAGTACTTC. Amino acid sequence: CASSLGTSGGPWGETQYF.

The chain links TRBV5-6 to TRBJ2-3; 9 bases fit TRBD2. The V and J ends lost 2 bases and 2 bases, in that order; junction bases with no gene match: 3. This CDR3 is 15 amino acids long. CDR1 and CDR2 (germline): SGHDT, YYEEEE. Written as DNA, the CDR3 is TGTGCCAGCAGCTTAGCGGGGGGCCTCACAGATACGCAGTATTTT. This codes for CASSLAGGLTDTQYF.

The V call is TRBV27, the J call TRBJ1-5, with 9 bases that match TRBD1. The CDR3 has 13 residues. With 9 bases clipped from V and 9 bases from J, the junction kept 9 bases outside the gene matches. The germline V gene encodes CDR1 MNHEY and CDR2 SMNVEV (reference sequence). The CDR3 nucleotides read TGTGCCAGTAGCCGGGACAGGGTTGCGCCCCAGCATTTT. Protein: CASSRDRVAPQHF.

The V call is TRBV15, the J call TRBJ2-3; TRBD2 agrees at 11 bases. Losses at the gene ends were 1 base for V and 7 bases for J; bases not matched to a gene: 10. CDR3 length: 17 residues. Germline CDR1 LNHNV, CDR2 YYDKDF (reference sequence). CDR3 DNA: TGTGCCACCAGCAGAGGGGGTAGCGGGGGGGCGGGGAATACGCAGTATTTT. The encoded protein is CATSRGGSGGAGNTQYF. Full variable domain (rest looked up from reference TRBV15 and TRBJ2-3): DAMVIQNPRYQVTQFGKPVTLSCSQTLNHNVMYWYQQKSSQAPKLLFHYYDKDFNNEADTPDNFQSRRPNTSFCFLDIRSPGLGDTAMYLCATSRGGSGGAGNTQYFGPGTRLTVL.

The table lists this clone with a count of one. The CDR3: CASSQDHYRGGETQYF. The CDR3, as DNA: TGCGCCAGCAGCCAAGATCATTACAGGGGAGGAGAGACCCAGTACTTC. This chain joins TRBV4-3 and TRBJ2-5; a weak D match, TRBD1 (7 bases). This CDR3 is 16 amino acids long. CDR1 and CDR2 from the germline V gene are LGHNA and YSLEER. The V gene lost 0 bases and the J gene lost 4 bases, with 15 bases spanning the gap.

V usage is TRBV7-6 and J usage is TRBJ2-5; D is unresolved. The V and J ends lost 1 base and 5 bases respectively, with 8 bases between them. Germline V CDR1 and CDR2: SGHVS, FNYEAQ. This CDR3 is built from 13 residues. The CDR3 DNA reads as TGTGCCAGCAGCTTAGTGTATTTGGAGACCCAGTACTTC. Its translation: CASSLVYLETQYF.

The CDR3 region has the DNA TGTGCCAGCAGCTTCACAGGGGGCCTCTCCTCTGGGGCCAACGTCCTGACTTTC. Its protein is CASSFTGGLSSGANVLTF. The genes are TRBV7-2 and TRBJ2-6; 9 bases are shared with TRBD1. The junction had 6 bases not matched to a gene; V was cut back by 3 bases and J by 0 bases. CDR1 and CDR2 (germline): SGHTA, FQGNSA. The CDR3 length is 18 residues.

This chain connects TRBV30 to TRBJ1-1, with 7 bases that match TRBD1. CDR1 and CDR2 from the germline V gene are GTSNPN and SVGIG (reference sequence). V lost 2 bases to trimming and J lost 0 bases; unmatched junction nucleotides: 3. The CDR3 sequence is 14 residues long. For the CDR3, the DNA is TGTGCCTGGAGTAACAGGGGTTTGAACACTGAAGCTTTCTTT. The encoded protein is CAWSNRGLNTEAFF.

V usage is TRBV5-6 and J usage is TRBJ1-2; tentative D call: TRBD1 (6 bases). Trimming cost V 4 bases and J 1 base, with 17 bases left between them. This CDR3 comprises 16 residues. Per germline, CDR1 SGHDT and CDR2 YYEEEE. CDR3 in DNA: TGTGCCAGCAGCAGACGGGGGGCGCGGGTTAACTATGGCTACACCTTC. Encoded protein: CASSRRGARVNYGYTF.

The rearrangement links TRBV27 to TRBJ1-1, with D possibly matching TRBD1 (6 bases). The CDR3 is 14 residues long. Germline V gene sequence: CDR1 MNHEY, CDR2 SMNVEV (reference sequence). The V and J ends lost 2 bases and 6 bases respectively, with 13 bases between them. The CDR3 spells CASSLLGGGSEAFF. In DNA form, the CDR3 reads TGTGCCAGCAGTTTACTAGGGGGGGGCTCTGAAGCTTTCTTT.

The V call is TRBV11-2, the J call TRBJ2-7; maybe TRBD1 (6 bases). CDR1 is SGHAT, CDR2 FQNNGV, per germline. The CDR3 spans 18 residues. V was pared by 0 bases and J by 2 bases, with 20 bases between. The CDR3 protein is CASSLDRIGGYSPYEQYF. In nucleotides, the CDR3 is TGTGCCAGCAGCTTAGATAGAATTGGGGGCTATTCACCCTACGAGCAGTACTTC.

The rearrangement uses TRBV28 and TRBJ1-4; D remains unclear. The CDR3 sequence is 14 residues long. Trimming removed 1 base from V and 7 bases from J, with 10 bases in between. Germline V gene data show CDR1 as MDHEN and CDR2 as SYDVKM. In DNA form, the CDR3 reads TGTGCCAGCAGTTTATTGGCAGTCCCTGAAAAACTGTTTTTT. Encoded protein: CASSLLAVPEKLFF.

The chain employs TRBV5-1 and TRBJ1-2; TRBD1 is a possible D gene (5 bases). The germline gives CDR1 SGHRS, CDR2 YFSETQ. Trimming pared 1 base from V and 5 bases from J, leaving 9 bases between. The CDR3 spans 13 residues. CDR3 loop: CASSLRQGYGYTF. The CDR3 coding sequence is TGCGCCAGCAGCTTGCGGCAGGGTTATGGCTACACCTTC.

This clone occurred once. The rearrangement uses TRBV18 and TRBJ2-4, with no clear D. This CDR3 is built from 14 residues. CDR1 is KGHSH and CDR2 is LQKENI in the germline V gene. Trimming took 1 base from V and 0 from J, leaving 4 bases between them. The chain's CDR3 is CASSPRQAKNIQYF. In DNA, the CDR3 is TGTGCCAGCTCACCACGACAAGCCAAAAACATTCAGTACTTC. The whole variable domain, filled in from reference TRBV18 and TRBJ2-4, reads NAGVMQNPRHLVRRRGQEARLRCSPMKGHSHVYWYRQLPEEGLKFMVYLQKENIIDESGMPKERFSAEFPKEGPSILRIQQVVRGDSAAYFCASSPRQAKNIQYFGAGTRLSVL.

This clone was observed a few times. The J gene is TRBJ2-5, the V gene TRBV18; D gene unclear. Trimming took off 3 bases at V and 11 bases at J, with 13 bases between the two ends. The germline V gene has CDR1 KGHSH and CDR2 LQKENI. CDR3 length equals 12 residues. The CDR3 bases are TGTGCCAGCTCACCCTCCCTGGCGGATCAGTACTTC. Amino acid sequence: CASSPSLADQYF.

This clone was observed a few times. This sequence joins TRBV7-2 and TRBJ1-6; the match to TRBD1 covers 8 bases. Germline trimming cut 1 base from V and 7 bases from J; bases unmatched to any gene: 6. Germline V gene data show CDR1 as SGHTA and CDR2 as FQGNSA. This CDR3 region has 16 residues. The CDR3 DNA is TGTGCCAGCAGCTTAGTAGTGGGACAGGTCAATTCACCCCTCCACTTT. Translated: CASSLVVGQVNSPLHF.

The chain has TRBV7-9 and TRBJ2-7; TRBD1 is a possible D gene (6 bases). Trimming pared 4 bases from V and 3 bases from J, leaving 13 bases between. This CDR3 comprises 14 residues. Per germline, CDR1 SEHNR and CDR2 FQNEAQ (reference sequence). Here the CDR3 reads CASSSGAGVYEQYF. Here the CDR3 DNA reads TGTGCCAGCAGCTCAGGGGCCGGGGTCTACGAGCAGTACTTC.

The V and J genes are TRBV7-8 and TRBJ1-5; D remains unclear. Looked up from germline, CDR1 is SGHVS and CDR2 is FQNEAQ. The CDR3 runs to 15 residues. Trimming left V 0 bases short and J 3 bases short, with 9 bases between. The DNA for the CDR3 is TGTGCCAGCAGCTTAGCGGTCGGGAACAATCAGCCCCAGCATTTT. It encodes CASSLAVGNNQPQHF. Variable domain in full (rest from reference TRBV7-8 and TRBJ1-5): GAGVSQSPRYKVAKRGQDVALRCDPISGHVSLFWYQQALGQGPEFLTYFQNEAQLDKSGLPSDRFFAERPEGSVSTLKIQRTQQEDSAVYLCASSLAVGNNQPQHFGDGTRLSIL.

This chain links TRBV29-1 with TRBJ1-4, with D unresolved. V was shortened by 0 bases and J by 8 bases, with 13 bases between the two germline ends. CDR1 is SQVTM and CDR2 is ANQGSEA in the germline V gene. CDR3 length: 14 amino acids. CDR3 DNA sequence: TGCAGCGTTGAAGAAGATGGCGCGGAGGAAAAACTGTTTTTT. Residues: CSVEEDGAEEKLFF.

J is TRBJ1-2 and V is TRBV28; the D is unclear. V was cut by 1 base and J by 3 bases, with 12 bases left in between. Germline V lookup: CDR1 MDHEN, CDR2 SYDVKM. The CDR3 totals 15 residues. The CDR3 sequence: CASSLFVGVDYGYTF. The DNA for the CDR3 is TGTGCCAGCAGTTTATTCGTCGGGGTGGACTATGGCTACACCTTC.

The V call is TRBV9, the J call TRBJ1-3; D perhaps matches TRBD1 (5 bases). The V and J ends lost 1 base and 3 bases respectively, with 23 bases between them. Per germline, CDR1 SGDLS and CDR2 YYNGEE. This CDR3 is built from 19 residues. This CDR3 is CASSVREGPGRSFGNTIYF. In DNA form, the CDR3 reads TGTGCCAGCAGCGTAAGGGAGGGGCCAGGGAGGTCCTTTGGAAACACCATATATTTT.

This chain links TRBV15 with TRBJ1-2; D may be TRBD1 (5 bases). V was shortened by 5 bases and J by 5 bases, with 18 bases between the two germline ends. The germline CDR1 and CDR2 sequences are LNHNV and YYDKDF (reference sequence). The CDR3 is made up of 15 amino acids. CDR3: CATSSPRGGRYGYTF. The CDR3 DNA reads TGTGCCACCAGCTCTCCGCGGGGGGGGAGGTATGGCTACACCTTC.

The chain recombines TRBV9 with TRBJ2-3; D unresolved. The CDR3 is 12 amino acids. Per germline, CDR1 SGDLS and CDR2 YYNGEE. Deletions cut 4 bases from V and 6 bases from J, with 9 bases between. The CDR3 is CASSSIRDTQYF. The CDR3 DNA reads as TGTGCCAGCAGCTCCATTCGGGATACGCAGTATTTT.

This clone appeared once. The V call is TRBV6-1, the J call TRBJ2-7; no definite D call. There are 11 residues in the CDR3. The V gene's germline CDR1 is MNHNS and CDR2 SASEGT. V lost 5 bases and J 5 bases, leaving 7 bases between the germline ends. CDR3 loop: CASSSLHEQYF. As DNA, the CDR3 is TGTGCCAGCAGTTCTCTCCACGAGCAGTACTTC.